These 24 T cell receptor beta chains originate from one sample sequenced in a study of shared clonotypes between healthy human individuals. Libraries were prepared by immunoSEQ multiplex PCR; TCRdb keeps only in-frame clonotypes and omits some of them. The data show around 500,000 clones, about 79% seen once. The sample comprised PBMCs. Receptors originate from a woman in her thirties or forties in good health. Some clones in this sample may be carry-over from other donors' samples.

Comment on this clone: A far larger clone is one base from this, pointing to a likely read error. The genes are TRBV30 and TRBJ1-1; 9 bases map to TRBD1. The CDR3 has 11 amino acids. Germline V gives CDR1 GTSNPN, CDR2 SVGIG (reference sequence). The CDR3 region is CAGQGFTEVFF. CDR3 DNA: TGTGCCGGACAGGGGTTCACTGAAGTTTTCTTT. Full variable domain (remainder filled in from reference TRBV30 and TRBJ1-1): SQTIHQWPATLVQPVGSPLSLECTVEGTSNPNLYWYRQAAGRGLQLLFYSVGIGQISSEVPQNLSASRPQDRQFILSSKKLLLSDSGFYLCAGQGFTEVFFGQGTRLTVV.

As concerns this clone: The identical CDR3 is also encoded by other nucleotide sequences in the sample. The V call is TRBV10-3, the J call TRBJ2-7; the match to TRBD2 covers 7 bases. Trimming cost V 2 bases and J 3 bases; bases outside gene matches: 1. This CDR3 contains 13 residues. Germline CDR1 is ENHRY and CDR2 is SYGVKD. The chain's CDR3 is CAISEGGGYEQYF. The CDR3 bases are TGTGCCATCAGTGAGGGGGGGGGCTACGAGCAGTACTTC.

CDR3 region: CASSLGGGRAPTDTQYF. In DNA, the CDR3 is TGTGCCAGCAGCCTGGGGGGCGGCAGGGCTCCCACAGATACGCAGTATTTT. This sequence joins TRBV5-4 and TRBJ2-3; either TRBD1 or TRBD2 may fit D (6 bases each). CDR3 length equals 17 residues. V lost 4 bases and J 2 bases, leaving 20 bases between the germline ends. Germline-derived CDR1 and CDR2 are SGHNT and YYREEE (reference sequence).

This chain joins TRBV30 and TRBJ2-1; 7 bases are shared with TRBD1. The CDR3 is 15 residues long. V shed 3 bases, J shed 8 bases, and the junction held 13 bases outside the gene matches. CDR1 GTSNPN and CDR2 SVGIG come from the germline V gene (reference sequence). CDR3 bases: TGTGCCTGGAGCCGGGACAGCCACAAGAGGTATGAGCAGTTCTTC. It codes for CAWSRDSHKRYEQFF.

The rearrangement uses TRBV5-1 and TRBJ2-1; weak D call: TRBD1 (5 bases). Trimming stripped 4 bases from V and 3 bases from J, with 11 bases between. The CDR3 is 14 amino acids. Germline values: CDR1 SGHRS, CDR2 YFSETQ. Here the CDR3 reads CASSPGHSYNEQFF. Written as DNA, the CDR3 is TGCGCCAGCAGCCCCGGACACAGCTACAATGAGCAGTTCTTC.

The CDR3 spells CASRGGGGNQPQHF. The CDR3 DNA reads as TGTGCCAGCAGGGGGGGAGGGGGCAATCAGCCCCAGCATTTT. The chain uses TRBV7-9 and TRBJ1-5; a weak D match, TRBD1 (5 bases). This CDR3 comprises 14 residues. V lost 6 bases, J lost 2 bases, and 11 bases lay in between. CDR1 and CDR2 from the germline V gene are SEHNR and FQNEAQ (reference sequence).

This clone was detected ten times or more. The chain couples TRBV29-1 to TRBJ2-1, with D uncertain. Trimming took off 4 bases at V and 2 bases at J, with 3 bases between the two ends. The CDR3 consists of 11 residues. Per the germline V gene, CDR1 is SQVTM and CDR2 is ANQGSEA. Here the CDR3 DNA reads TGCAGCGTTGGAACCTACAATGAGCAGTTCTTC. Translation: CSVGTYNEQFF.

V gene TRBV9 combines with J gene TRBJ1-2; TRBD1 might be the D (6 bases). This CDR3 is 13 amino acids long. The germline gives CDR1 SGDLS, CDR2 YYNGEE. V was cut by 3 bases and J by 8 bases, with 14 bases left in between. This CDR3 reads CASSADTGSGYTF. Written as DNA, the CDR3 is TGTGCCAGCAGCGCAGATACAGGGTCAGGCTACACCTTC.

This chain links TRBV14 with TRBJ1-2; a possible D gene is TRBD1 (6 bases). Trimming left V 3 bases short and J 4 bases short, with 21 bases between. Germline V lookup: CDR1 SGHDN, CDR2 FVKESK. The CDR3 consists of 17 residues. The CDR3 loop is CASSHSSQGSPLYGYTF. CDR3 sequence (DNA): TGTGCCAGCAGCCATTCTTCTCAGGGGAGCCCCCTCTATGGCTACACCTTC.

The CDR3 nucleotides are TGTGCCAGCAGGCGGACTAGCGGGAGTGTGACAGATACGCAGTATTTT. Its protein product is CASRRTSGSVTDTQYF. The V and J genes are TRBV2 and TRBJ2-3, with 13 positions matching TRBD2. Germline values: CDR1 SNHLY, CDR2 FYNNEI. The CDR3 length is 16 residues. The V and J ends lost 6 bases and 3 bases, in that order; junction bases with no gene match: 6.

The chain employs TRBV5-1 and TRBJ2-3; 8 nucleotides line up with TRBD2. The V segment lost 5 bases and the J segment 0 bases; nucleotides outside the gene matches: 2. The CDR3 length is 14 residues. CDR1 and CDR2 (germline): SGHRS, YFSETQ. DNA of the CDR3: TGCGCCAGCAGGGCGGGGGGTAGCACAGATACGCAGTATTTT. Translation gives CASRAGGSTDTQYF.

In regard to this clone: A much larger clone differs from this one at a single base, so this may be a read error. Other nucleotide sequences in the sample specify the same CDR3. This chain connects TRBV30 to TRBJ2-7, with TRBD2 matching 8 bases. The CDR3 consists of 14 residues. The germline gives CDR1 GTSNPN, CDR2 SVGIG (reference sequence). The CDR3 region is CAWSGSGSGVEQYF. The CDR3 bases are TGCGCCTGGAGCGGAAGCGGGAGTGGTGTCGAGCAGTACTTC.

This clone was observed once. The CDR3 reads CASSIEGLAGVITGELFF. The CDR3 DNA follows: TGTGCCAGTAGTATAGAGGGACTAGCGGGAGTCATCACCGGGGAGCTGTTTTTT. This chain uses TRBV19 with TRBJ2-2, with 14 bases matching TRBD2. In germline, CDR1 is LNHDA, CDR2 SQIVND (reference sequence). V gave up 0 bases and J gave up 4 bases; unmatched junction bases: 4. The CDR3 totals 18 residues.

The chain uses TRBV7-8 and TRBJ2-5; possible D gene TRBD1, 5 bases. This CDR3 contains 16 residues. Germline values: CDR1 SGHVS, CDR2 FQNEAQ. The V gene lost 3 bases and the J gene lost 2 bases, with 16 bases spanning the gap. CDR3 residues: CASSFPSTGRQETQYF. The CDR3 nucleotides read TGTGCCAGCAGCTTCCCTTCCACAGGACGACAAGAGACCCAGTACTTC.

The rearrangement joins TRBV5-1 to TRBJ1-4; D gene ambiguous. Deletions cut 0 bases from V and 5 bases from J, with 5 bases between. CDR3 length: 13 residues. Germline CDR1 and CDR2: SGHRS and YFSETQ. The CDR3 DNA sequence: TGCGCCAGCAGCTTGGTGGAGAATGAAAAACTGTTTTTT. Its protein is CASSLVENEKLFF.

The V call is TRBV7-3, the J call TRBJ2-1, with TRBD2 matching 11 bases. CDR1 and CDR2 from the germline V gene are SGHTA and FQGTGA. V lost 1 base to trimming and J lost 7 bases; unmatched junction nucleotides: 15. This CDR3 spans 19 amino acids. DNA for the CDR3: TGTGCCAGCAGCTTAATCGCACTTGCGTCTAGCGGGAGGAGGAATGAGCAGTTCTTC. It translates to CASSLIALASSGRRNEQFF.

The V and J genes are TRBV7-2 and TRBJ1-4; D call uncertain. V shed 3 bases and J shed 8 bases, with 10 bases lying between them. Germline CDR1 SGHTA, CDR2 FQGNSA. The CDR3 sequence is 13 residues long. This chain's CDR3 is CASSFLPGEKLFF. Written as DNA, the CDR3 is TGTGCCAGCAGCTTTTTACCGGGGGAAAAACTGTTTTTT.

This clone was picked up many times. Distinct nucleotide sequences in the sample also encode this CDR3. This chain links TRBV25-1 with TRBJ2-7, with TRBD1 matching 11 bases. The CDR3 contains 14 residues. J was trimmed by 4 bases and V by 5 bases; bases with no gene match: 4. From germline, CDR1 is MGHDK and CDR2 SYGVNS. CDR3: CASSRTGGTYEQYF. For the CDR3, the DNA is TGTGCCAGCAGTCGGACAGGGGGCACATACGAGCAGTACTTC.

The V call is TRBV4-1, the J call TRBJ2-7; TRBD1 agrees at 9 bases. Germline V gene data show CDR1 as MGHRA and CDR2 as YSYEKL. The CDR3 runs 16 residues. V dropped 1 base and J dropped 2; count of bases not matched to a gene: 6. CDR3 loop: CASSQVRQGVTYEQYF. Written as DNA, the CDR3 is TGCGCCAGCAGCCAAGTGCGACAGGGGGTGACCTACGAGCAGTACTTC.

This chain joins TRBV11-2 and TRBJ1-2; the D is unclear. Germline V lookup: CDR1 SGHAT, CDR2 FQNNGV. CDR3 length: 17 residues. Between the trimmed V and J ends, which lost 0 bases and 0 bases, there was a span of 14 bases. The CDR3 is CASSLDGRGAPNYGYTF. CDR3 bases: TGTGCCAGCAGCTTAGATGGCCGGGGAGCTCCTAACTATGGCTACACCTTC.

V is TRBV14 and J is TRBJ1-1; D is possibly TRBD1 (5 bases). Trimming removed 4 bases at V and 1 base at J, with 7 bases between. CDR3 length: 13 amino acids. In germline, CDR1 is SGHDN, CDR2 FVKESK. The CDR3 here is CASSLGGNTEAFF. For the CDR3, the DNA is TGTGCCAGCAGCCTGGGGGGGAACACTGAAGCTTTCTTT.

The rearrangement links TRBV7-9 to TRBJ1-2; maybe TRBD1 (5 bases). There are 14 residues in the CDR3. CDR1 and CDR2 (germline): SEHNR, FQNEAQ (reference sequence). V was pared by 1 base and J by 6 bases, with 12 bases between. CDR3 coding DNA: TGTGCCAGCAGCTTAGAGGCCAGGGCTCATGGCTACACCTTC. Its translation is CASSLEARAHGYTF. Together with reference TRBV7-9 and TRBJ1-2, the CDR3 gives the full variable domain: DTGVSQNPRHKITKRGQNVTFRCDPISEHNRLYWYRQTLGQGPEFLTYFQNEAQLEKSRLLSDRFSAERPKGSFSTLEIQRTEQGDSAMYLCASSLEARAHGYTFGSGTRLTVV.

Comment on this clone: This likely traces to a read error, being one base from a far larger clone. The gene calls are TRBV29-1 and TRBJ1-1; tentatively, D is TRBD1 (6 bases). This CDR3 spans 17 amino acids. The V gene's germline CDR1 is SQVTM and CDR2 ANQGSEA. DNA of the CDR3: TGCAGCGTTGAAGATCCCAACGGGAGGGGGATGGGCACTGAAGCTTCCTTT. This encodes CSVEDPNGRGMGTEASF.

This chain uses TRBV30 with TRBJ1-5; D might be TRBD1 (6 bases). CDR3 length: 16 amino acids. Germline lookup yields CDR1 GTSNPN and CDR2 SVGIG (reference sequence). The V gene lost 2 bases and the J gene lost 1 base, with 15 bases spanning the gap. The CDR3 region is CAWSIRGLLSNQPQHF. The CDR3 DNA follows: TGTGCCTGGAGTATCCGGGGGCTACTGAGCAATCAGCCCCAGCATTTT.